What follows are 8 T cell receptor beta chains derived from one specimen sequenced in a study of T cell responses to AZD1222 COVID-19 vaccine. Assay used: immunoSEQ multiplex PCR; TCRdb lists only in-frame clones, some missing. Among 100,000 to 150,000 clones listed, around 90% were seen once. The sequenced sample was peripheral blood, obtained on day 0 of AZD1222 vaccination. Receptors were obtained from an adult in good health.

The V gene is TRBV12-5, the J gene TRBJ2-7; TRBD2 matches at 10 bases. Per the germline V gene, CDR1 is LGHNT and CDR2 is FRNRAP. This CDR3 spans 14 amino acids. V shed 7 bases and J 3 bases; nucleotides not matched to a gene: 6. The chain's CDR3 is CASARTSGGYEQYF. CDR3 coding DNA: TGTGCTAGTGCCAGGACTAGCGGAGGCTACGAGCAGTACTTC. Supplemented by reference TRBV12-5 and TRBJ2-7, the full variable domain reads DARVTQTPRHKVTEMGQEVTMRCQPILGHNTVFWYRQTMMQGLELLAYFRNRAPLDDSGMPKDRFSAEMPDATLATLKIQPSEPRDSAVYFCASARTSGGYEQYFGPGTRLTVT.

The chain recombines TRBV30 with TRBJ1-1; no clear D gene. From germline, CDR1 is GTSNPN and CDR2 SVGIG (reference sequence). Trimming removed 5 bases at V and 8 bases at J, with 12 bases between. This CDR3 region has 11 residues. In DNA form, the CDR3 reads TGTGCCTGGGGCGATGGGGTAGAAGCTTTCTTT. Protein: CAWGDGVEAFF.

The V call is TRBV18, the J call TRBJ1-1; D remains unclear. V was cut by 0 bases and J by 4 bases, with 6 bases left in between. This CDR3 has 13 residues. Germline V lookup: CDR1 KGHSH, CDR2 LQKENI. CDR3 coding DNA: TGTGCCAGCTCACCACCGTCCGGCACTGAAGCTTTCTTT. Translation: CASSPPSGTEAFF.

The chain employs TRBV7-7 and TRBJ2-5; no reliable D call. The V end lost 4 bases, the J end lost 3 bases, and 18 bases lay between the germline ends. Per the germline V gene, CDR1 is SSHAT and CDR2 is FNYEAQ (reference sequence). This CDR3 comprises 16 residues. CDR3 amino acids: CASSSGRQDPKETQYF. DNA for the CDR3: TGTGCCAGCAGCTCGGGCCGCCAGGACCCGAAAGAGACCCAGTACTTC. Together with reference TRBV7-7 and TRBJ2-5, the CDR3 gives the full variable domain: GAGVSQSPRYKVTKRGQDVTLRCDPISSHATLYWYQQALGQGPEFLTYFNYEAQPDKSGLPSDRFSAERPEGSISTLTIQRTEQRDSAMYRCASSSGRQDPKETQYFGPGTRLLVL.

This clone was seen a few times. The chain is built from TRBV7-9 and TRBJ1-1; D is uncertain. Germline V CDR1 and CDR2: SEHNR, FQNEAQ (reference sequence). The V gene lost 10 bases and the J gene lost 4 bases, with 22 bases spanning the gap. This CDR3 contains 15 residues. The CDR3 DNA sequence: TGTGCCACCCTCATTTCGGCCGGGATTTCCACTGAAGCTTTCTTT. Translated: CATLISAGISTEAFF.

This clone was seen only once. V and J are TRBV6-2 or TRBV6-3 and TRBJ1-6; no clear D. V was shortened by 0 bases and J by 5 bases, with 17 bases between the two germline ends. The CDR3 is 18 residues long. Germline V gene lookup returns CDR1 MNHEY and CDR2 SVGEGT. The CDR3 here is CASSYSGVWSTHNSPLHF. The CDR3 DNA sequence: TGTGCCAGCAGTTACTCTGGAGTCTGGAGTACCCATAATTCACCCCTCCACTTT.

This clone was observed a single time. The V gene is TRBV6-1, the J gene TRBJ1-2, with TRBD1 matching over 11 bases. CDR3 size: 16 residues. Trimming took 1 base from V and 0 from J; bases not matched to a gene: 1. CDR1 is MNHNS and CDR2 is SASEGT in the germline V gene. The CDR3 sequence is CASSEGTGGANYGYTF. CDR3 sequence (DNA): TGTGCCAGCAGTGAAGGGACAGGGGGCGCTAACTATGGCTACACCTTC.

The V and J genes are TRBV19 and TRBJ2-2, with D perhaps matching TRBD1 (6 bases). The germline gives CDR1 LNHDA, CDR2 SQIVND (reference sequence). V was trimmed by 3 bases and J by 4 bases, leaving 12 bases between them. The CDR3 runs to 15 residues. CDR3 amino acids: CASSISGAGTGELFF. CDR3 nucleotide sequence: TGTGCCAGTAGTATTTCAGGGGCGGGCACCGGGGAGCTGTTTTTT.